The clone carrying this T cell receptor beta chain was found a few times. Using its own MiXCR run on the reads, TCRdb lists one record per CDR3 protein. The sample has 680,000 or so distinct CDR3 sequences, approximately 40% seen once; the top ten hold around 2.8%. V was cut by 4 bases and J by 1 base, with 16 bases left in between. Germline V gene data show CDR1 as LNHDA and CDR2 as SQIVND (reference sequence). The CDR3 runs 17 residues. This record comes from a study of T cell repertoires in cytomegalovirus infection. Sequenced material: PBMCs. V gene TRBV19 combines with J gene TRBJ1-4; TRBD1 is a possible D gene (5 bases). The sequence was obtained from a human donor in good health (CMV status not recorded). Some clones in this sample may be carry-over from other donors' samples. CDR3 DNA sequence: TGTGCCAGTAGTACTACCGGGAGGGGACGAACTAATGAAAAACTGTTTTTT. As protein: CASSTTGRGRTNEKLFF.